The rows below give T cell receptor beta chains drawn from one sample of a study of T-cell memory formation after mild COVID-19. TCRdb re-called the 5' RACE reads with MiXCR, one entry per CDR3 protein. This sample carries some 490,000 distinct CDR3 sequences, roughly 20% of them seen once, and the ten largest clones take around an eighth. The specimen sequenced was PBMCs or a T cell subset sorted from them (not recorded which). The receptors derive from an adult woman who had mild COVID-19 (a few samples of this study predate the infection). Cell type and time point are not known. CDR3s include the opening cysteine and the closing phenylalanine or tryptophan.

cdr3_aa: CSASFRRNTGELFF; v_call: TRBV20-1
cdr3_aa: CASSYSGSRDEQYF; v_call: TRBV12-3/TRBV12-4
cdr3_aa: CASSKSPGGRENIQYF; v_call: TRBV21-1
cdr3_aa: CASSEAGGIQYF; v_call: TRBV2
cdr3_aa: CAISESLDNEQYF; v_call: TRBV10-3
cdr3_aa: CASSLEGRASGNTIYF; v_call: TRBV5-5
cdr3_aa: CASSTGTSGVQETQYF; v_call: TRBV5-1
cdr3_aa: CASSSHTVTNGFEAFF; v_call: TRBV27
cdr3_aa: CSVPPQGSDTQYF; v_call: TRBV20-1
cdr3_aa: CSAQTGTTYEQYF; v_call: TRBV20-1
cdr3_aa: CASRRGQGLGYTF; v_call: TRBV6-5
cdr3_aa: CASSYKGSEQYF; v_call: TRBV6-5
cdr3_aa: CASSYATWDSAVNQPQHF; v_call: TRBV6-6
cdr3_aa: CAWSVKGRTTEAFF; v_call: TRBV30
cdr3_aa: CASSLVRGTLTYEQYF; v_call: TRBV7-9
cdr3_aa: CASSPLDRNTEAFF; v_call: TRBV5-1
cdr3_aa: CASSLIANEQFF; v_call: TRBV7-3
cdr3_aa: CASSQIARSAGETQYF; v_call: TRBV5-1
cdr3_aa: CASSLVSWDPQHF; v_call: TRBV7-9
cdr3_aa: CASSPQLASSDTQYF; v_call: TRBV6-4
cdr3_aa: CASSPRLLETQYF; v_call: TRBV19
cdr3_aa: CATSRDRAGGDYEQYF; v_call: TRBV15
cdr3_aa: CASSPTGQGNMNTEAFF; v_call: TRBV5-5
cdr3_aa: CSARDERNTEAFF; v_call: TRBV20-1
cdr3_aa: CASSFDSGGMDTEAFF; v_call: TRBV7-6
cdr3_aa: CASSFPDGGDIQYF; v_call: TRBV12-3/TRBV12-4
cdr3_aa: CSATNPGLAGDYEQYF; v_call: TRBV20-1
cdr3_aa: CASCLADQPQHF; v_call: TRBV28
cdr3_aa: CASSVAGITGELFF; v_call: TRBV9
cdr3_aa: CASSSGEQLDYGYTF; v_call: TRBV5-1
cdr3_aa: CASSLGTSGHEQYF; v_call: TRBV7-2
cdr3_aa: CATERLAGVYEQYF; v_call: TRBV7-9
cdr3_aa: CASSYRGLADLPSPYEQYF; v_call: TRBV6-5
cdr3_aa: CSVEVAVGETQYF; v_call: TRBV29-1
cdr3_aa: CATMEGTSWETQYF; v_call: TRBV6-2/TRBV6-3
cdr3_aa: CASSQGGGWMNTEAFF; v_call: TRBV3-1
cdr3_aa: CASSFTDMNTEAFF; v_call: TRBV6-6
cdr3_aa: CASSQDRNGRGAGELFF; v_call: TRBV4-3
cdr3_aa: CASSPTSGGLRDNEQFF; v_call: TRBV27
cdr3_aa: CASSLDSRTREQFF; v_call: TRBV5-5
cdr3_aa: CSAAYSGRAPTQYF; v_call: TRBV20-1
cdr3_aa: CASEIKGGGTQPQHF; v_call: TRBV6-1
cdr3_aa: CASSQAGQFNGNTIYF; v_call: TRBV4-2
cdr3_aa: CASSLQGTTGNTIYF; v_call: TRBV7-2
cdr3_aa: CASSQDRLGVGSEQYF; v_call: TRBV4-3